This T cell receptor beta chain derives from a study of T cells after yellow fever vaccination. About the research overall: Fractions containing few cells were prepared with SMART-Seq v4 Ultra Low Input.

Universal primer sites and UMIs were introduced during 5'RACE template-switching synthesis of TCR cDNA. MiXCR, run by TCRdb on the 5' RACE reads, gives a single entry per CDR3 protein. In the table there are just under 600,000 distinct CDR3 sequences, 13% of which are singletons. General study findings and limits: Peaking on day 5 versus 15, the secondary response was faster but weaker. The study re-detected most primary-vaccination clones after the booster (around 96% CD4, roughly 85% CD8).

V lost 2 bases and J lost 5, with 6 bases in between. Germline V gene data show CDR1 as WSHSY and CDR2 as SAAADI. CDR3 length equals 13 residues. This clonotype has just a few counts. Antigen specificity is unknown. The TCR sequence derives from a man in his thirties or forties who received the YFV17D yellow fever vaccine. Specimen: PBMCs, collected on the day of the yellow fever booster vaccination. V gene TRBV10-2 combines with J gene TRBJ2-2; D gene unclear. The DNA of the CDR3 is TGCGCCAGCAGTGAGACACTGACCGGGGAGCTGTTTTTT. This encodes CASSETLTGELFF.